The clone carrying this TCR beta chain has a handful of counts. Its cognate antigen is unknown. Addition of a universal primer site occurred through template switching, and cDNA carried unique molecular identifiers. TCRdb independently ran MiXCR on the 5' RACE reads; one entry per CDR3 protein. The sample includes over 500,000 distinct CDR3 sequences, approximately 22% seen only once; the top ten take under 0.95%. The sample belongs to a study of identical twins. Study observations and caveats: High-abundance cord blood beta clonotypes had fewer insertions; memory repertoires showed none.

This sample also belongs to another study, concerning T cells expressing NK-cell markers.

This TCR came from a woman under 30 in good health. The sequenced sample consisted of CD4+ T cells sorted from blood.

This CDR3 reads CASGGRATDTQYF. In DNA, the CDR3 is TGTGCTAGTGGAGGAAGGGCCACAGATACGCAGTATTTT. V and J are TRBV12-5 and TRBJ2-3, with D hard to call. Trimming cost V 6 bases and J 2 bases, with 9 bases left between them. The CDR3 is made up of 13 amino acids. The germline CDR1 and CDR2 sequences are LGHNT and FRNRAP.